This TCR beta chain comes out of a study of naive and memory T cell subsets. General observations from the study: Higher TCR numbers at tuberculin sites reflect T cell infiltration, per interpretation. TCR transcript changes with activation or differentiation may affect this RNA method.

In its sample, this clonotype was seen many times. Antigen unknown. Amplification of ligated cDNA took four PCR rounds with SP2 and nested alpha and beta constant primers. Blood and skin TCR RNA was reverse transcribed with alpha and beta constant primers. TCRdb reanalysed the UMI-ligation and nested PCR reads using MiXCR and keeps one entry per CDR3 protein. Of tens of thousands of distinct CDR3 sequences listed, 9.5% to 11% are singletons. Trimming took 5 bases from V and 10 from J, leaving 24 bases between them. The CDR3 runs 16 residues. The V gene's germline CDR1 is SGHAT and CDR2 FQNNGV. Sample treatment: skin biopsy from PPD injection site in Mantoux-positive individual. The library had UMIs added by 3' ligation of an oligonucleotide to TCR cDNA. Skin biopsies came from PPD injection sites in Mantoux-positive individuals.

The sample consisted of skin, taken from a tuberculin skin test site. The origin of this receptor is an adult in good health. The chain uses TRBV11-2 and TRBJ2-1; a possible D gene is TRBD2 (6 bases). The CDR3, as DNA: TGTGCCAGCAGCCAAGAGGGAACTAGCCGGGGCAGAGAGCAGTTCTTC. Translated, it gives CASSQEGTSRGREQFF.